This record concerns one T cell receptor beta chain sequence. The antigen is unknown. These data come from a study of T cell responses to AZD1222 COVID-19 vaccine. The wider study: Second-dose intervals near 4 or 12 weeks were combined. Broader study findings: Spike-spanning, vaccine-associated CD4 TCRs were dominant at 160-218 and 743-854. Variant regions that are unmutated are reportedly the target of nearly half of spike-specific TCRs. After two AZD1222 doses, spike-specific TCR breadth and depth rose versus day 0.

Germline CDR1 and CDR2: MNHEY and SMNVEV (reference sequence). V shed 6 bases and J 4 bases; nucleotides not matched to a gene: 3. The CDR3 runs 14 residues. Sequenced by immunoSEQ multiplex PCR; TCRdb stores in-frame clones only, minus some. The sample has fewer than 120,000 clones, under 95% seen once. Specimen: peripheral blood, collected on day 0 of AZD1222 vaccination. The TCR was taken from an adult in good health. The gene calls are TRBV27 and TRBJ1-5; 10 bases align to TRBD1. The CDR3 nucleotides read TGTGCCAGCAGCGCGGACAGGGGGAATCAGCCCCAGCATTTT. Amino acid sequence: CASSADRGNQPQHF.